What follows are 23 T cell receptor beta chains derived from one specimen sequenced in a study of identifying expanded T cells in peripheral blood. Method: immunoSEQ multiplex PCR; TCRdb's copy keeps in-frame clones and lacks some. The repertoire holds about 130,000 clones, 86% seen once, with approximately 8.9% in the top ten. Sample: blood. These receptors were taken from a person between 18 and 70 years old in good health.

This sequence joins TRBV7-9 and TRBJ2-7; D is unresolved. The CDR3 has 13 residues. The germline V gene has CDR1 SEHNR and CDR2 FQNEAQ (reference sequence). Deletions cut 5 bases from V and 4 bases from J, with 12 bases between. The CDR3 DNA reads as TGTGCCAGCAGCGAGAGGCAAGGTTACGAGCAGTACTTC. Its translation is CASSERQGYEQYF.

The rearrangement links TRBV18 to TRBJ2-1; D remains unclear. The germline CDR1 and CDR2 sequences are KGHSH and LQKENI. Trimming took off 4 bases at V and 3 bases at J, with 7 bases between the two ends. The CDR3 loop spans 13 amino acids. Here the CDR3 reads CASSQGYYNEQFF. For the CDR3, the DNA is TGTGCCAGCTCACAAGGCTACTACAATGAGCAGTTCTTC.

The V call is TRBV4-2, the J call TRBJ2-7; D perhaps matches TRBD2 (7 bases). The CDR3 spans 16 residues. The germline V and J ends were trimmed by 3 bases and 3 bases, with 18 bases remaining between them. Germline CDR1 LGHNA, CDR2 YNFKEQ. This CDR3 is CASSQRGGVGGYEQYF. As DNA, the CDR3 is TGTGCCAGCAGCCAGAGGGGGGGCGTCGGGGGCTACGAGCAGTACTTC.

This clone was seen a handful of times. J is TRBJ2-3 and V is TRBV5-1; the D gene is possibly TRBD1 (5 bases). V lost 0 bases to trimming and J lost 0 bases, with 14 bases between them. CDR1 is SGHRS, CDR2 YFSETQ, per germline. This CDR3 is built from 17 residues. CDR3 sequence: CASSLEGFTTSTDTQYF. DNA of the CDR3: TGCGCCAGCAGCTTGGAGGGGTTCACTACTAGCACAGATACGCAGTATTTT.

The gene calls are TRBV7-2 and TRBJ2-3; D remains ambiguous. Germline V gene data show CDR1 as SGHTA and CDR2 as FQGNSA. This CDR3 is 15 amino acids long. V lost 1 base and J 1 base, leaving 9 bases between the germline ends. In DNA form, the CDR3 reads TGTGCCAGCAGCTTAGTTCCCAGCGGCACAGATACGCAGTATTTT. Translated: CASSLVPSGTDTQYF.

In its sample, this clone was seen many times. The chain couples TRBV6-6 to TRBJ2-1, with D tentatively TRBD2 (6 bases). V gave up 7 bases and J gave up 8 bases, with 15 bases separating them. Germline CDR1 MNHNY, CDR2 SVGAGI (reference sequence). The CDR3 has 13 amino acids. The CDR3 coding sequence is TGTGCCAGCAACGGCGGGATGGTCGATGAGCAGTTCTTC. Amino acid sequence: CASNGGMVDEQFF.

Comment on this clone: Other nucleotide sequences from this sample produce the same CDR3. J is TRBJ1-4 and V is TRBV5-1, with D tentatively TRBD1 (5 bases). The CDR3 is made up of 15 amino acids. Germline-derived CDR1 and CDR2 are SGHRS and YFSETQ. With 3 bases removed from V and 0 bases from J, the gap between germline ends came to 9 bases. CDR3 in amino acids: CASSSLGATNEKLFF. The DNA for the CDR3 is TGCGCCAGCAGCTCCTTAGGGGCAACTAATGAAAAACTGTTTTTT. The whole variable domain, remainder taken from reference TRBV5-1 and TRBJ1-4, is KAGVTQTPRYLIKTRGQQVTLSCSPISGHRSVSWYQQTPGQGLQFLFEYFSETQRNKGNFPGRFSGRQFSNSRSEMNVSTLELGDSALYLCASSSLGATNEKLFFGSGTQLSVL.

The genes are TRBV2 and TRBJ2-3; the match to TRBD2 covers 10 bases. This CDR3 is 15 amino acids long. V lost 1 base, J lost 5 bases, and 3 bases stayed unmatched. In germline, CDR1 is SNHLY, CDR2 FYNNEI. The CDR3 here is CASSEGSGRRDTQYF. CDR3 in DNA: TGTGCCAGCAGTGAAGGTAGCGGGAGGAGAGATACGCAGTATTTT. Full variable domain (outside the CDR3, taken from reference TRBV2 and TRBJ2-3): EPEVTQTPSHQVTQMGQEVILRCVPISNHLYFYWYRQILGQKVEFLVSFYNNEISEKSEIFDDQFSVERPDGSNFTLKIRSTKLEDSAMYFCASSEGSGRRDTQYFGPGTRLTVL.

There are a few counts of this clone. The CDR3 DNA sequence: TGTGCCAGCAGCCCCCCAGGGGGCGGGTACTATGGCTACACCTTC. Translation gives CASSPPGGGYYGYTF. The V and J genes are TRBV6-5 and TRBJ1-2, with 8 bases identical to TRBD1. From germline, CDR1 is MNHEY and CDR2 SVGAGI. Losses at the gene ends were 6 bases for V and 3 bases for J; bases not matched to a gene: 9. There are 15 residues in the CDR3.

This clone was seen many times. The chain carries TRBV14 and TRBJ1-2; maybe TRBD1 (5 bases). Germline V lookup: CDR1 SGHDN, CDR2 FVKESK. V lost 4 bases and J lost 6, with 15 bases in between. The CDR3 runs 14 residues. CDR3: CASSRRWGGDGYTF. The CDR3 DNA is TGTGCCAGCAGCCGCAGATGGGGGGGTGATGGCTACACCTTC.

The V and J genes are TRBV5-1 and TRBJ2-1; 11 nucleotides match TRBD2. This CDR3 contains 16 residues. Trimming removed 0 bases from V and 7 bases from J; junction bases left unmatched: 6. Germline V CDR1 and CDR2: SGHRS, YFSETQ. Here the CDR3 DNA reads TGCGCCAGCAGCTTGGAGCCTAGCGGGGGGAGGAATGAGCAGTTCTTC. Translation: CASSLEPSGGRNEQFF.

The rearrangement joins TRBV6-5 to TRBJ1-1; unclear D gene. The CDR3 is made up of 14 amino acids. Germline-derived CDR1 and CDR2 are MNHEY and SVGAGI. Trimming stripped 8 bases from V and 0 bases from J, with 13 bases between. In DNA form, the CDR3 reads TGTGCCAGCCGCTTCGACATGATGAACACTGAAGCTTTCTTT. It is translated as CASRFDMMNTEAFF.

This clone was detected once. The chain carries TRBV19 and TRBJ1-1, with D uncertain. Per germline, CDR1 LNHDA and CDR2 SQIVND (reference sequence). V lost 3 bases and J lost 0, with 5 bases in between. This CDR3 region has 13 residues. The CDR3, as DNA: TGTGCCAGTAGTATCTTGGTGAACACTGAAGCTTTCTTT. It yields the protein CASSILVNTEAFF.

In this sample, this clone turned up a few times. The chain employs TRBV7-2 and TRBJ1-2; TRBD1 agrees at 7 bases. Germline CDR1 SGHTA, CDR2 FQGNSA. This CDR3 is built from 13 residues. J gave up 8 bases and V 0 bases, and 3 bases lay outside the gene matches. CDR3 sequence (DNA): TGTGCCAGCAGCTTAGCGACAGGGAGCGGCTACACCTTC. Its translation: CASSLATGSGYTF.

Of note for this clone: The sample has other DNA sequences that encode this CDR3 too. This chain connects TRBV5-1 to TRBJ2-1, with D possibly TRBD2 on 6 matching bases. CDR3 length equals 13 residues. Germline-derived CDR1 and CDR2 are SGHRS and YFSETQ. The ends were cut back, 0 bases at V and 10 bases at J, with 11 bases in the middle. The CDR3 spells CASSLAGGVEQFF. In DNA form, the CDR3 reads TGCGCCAGCAGCTTGGCCGGGGGAGTCGAGCAGTTCTTC.

The V gene is TRBV5-4, the J gene TRBJ2-5, with 10 bases aligning to TRBD1. Germline V CDR1 and CDR2: SGHNT, YYREEE (reference sequence). The CDR3 totals 16 residues. The trim removed 4 bases at V and 3 bases at J, leaving 9 bases unmatched. CDR3 in DNA: TGTGCCAGCAGCCCCCGGGACAGGGGTCCCAAAGAGACCCAGTACTTC. It encodes CASSPRDRGPKETQYF.

The rearrangement uses TRBV12-5 and TRBJ2-3; TRBD2 matches at 8 bases. CDR3 length: 13 amino acids. The V and J ends lost 10 bases and 2 bases, in that order; junction bases with no gene match: 5. Germline CDR1 LGHNT, CDR2 FRNRAP. CDR3 residues: CATASGFTDTQYF. CDR3 DNA sequence: TGTGCTACCGCTAGCGGGTTCACAGATACGCAGTATTTT.

The V and J genes are TRBV30 and TRBJ2-3; D is perhaps TRBD1 (6 bases). The CDR3 is 13 residues long. CDR1 and CDR2 from the germline V gene are GTSNPN and SVGIG (reference sequence). With 4 bases removed from V and 4 bases from J, the gap between germline ends came to 12 bases. In nucleotides, the CDR3 is TGTGCCTGGACCAGGGGCGCGTCAGATACGCAGTATTTT. This translates into CAWTRGASDTQYF.

This clone is a singleton in its sample. The chain uses TRBV28 and TRBJ1-5; the D gene is possibly TRBD1 (6 bases). Between the trimmed V and J ends, which lost 5 bases and 1 base, there was a span of 15 bases. Germline V gene data show CDR1 as MDHEN and CDR2 as SYDVKM. This CDR3 spans 16 amino acids. The CDR3 here is CASSLQGGGSNQPQHF. The DNA for the CDR3 is TGTGCCAGCAGTCTACAGGGTGGAGGGAGCAATCAGCCCCAGCATTTT.

The CDR3 bases are TGTGCCAGCAGCTTAGCCGGACAATACACTGAAGCTTTCTTT. Its protein product is CASSLAGQYTEAFF. V and J are TRBV7-2 and TRBJ1-1, with D possibly matching TRBD1 (5 bases). This CDR3 spans 14 amino acids. From germline, CDR1 is SGHTA and CDR2 FQGNSA. V lost 0 bases and J lost 3, with 8 bases in between.

This sequence joins TRBV18 and TRBJ1-4; tentative D call: TRBD1 (5 bases). Germline-derived CDR1 and CDR2 are KGHSH and LQKENI. CDR3 length: 16 residues. Trimming removed 3 bases at V and 0 bases at J, with 11 bases between. CDR3 DNA: TGTGCCAGCTCACCTGTCCGGGACCCAACTAATGAAAAACTGTTTTTT. This gives the protein CASSPVRDPTNEKLFF.

The chain recombines TRBV5-6 with TRBJ2-7; TRBD1 might be the D (5 bases). The germline V gene encodes CDR1 SGHDT and CDR2 YYEEEE. The V end lost 3 bases, the J end lost 3 bases, and 7 bases lay between the germline ends. The CDR3 loop spans 12 amino acids. The CDR3 bases are TGTGCCAGCAGCTCAACAGGCTACGAGCAGTACTTC. Amino acids: CASSSTGYEQYF.

V and J are TRBV9 and TRBJ1-2, with D maybe TRBD1 (6 bases). V was pared by 4 bases and J by 8 bases, with 15 bases between. Germline values: CDR1 SGDLS, CDR2 YYNGEE. This CDR3 is 13 amino acids long. The CDR3 region is CASSPGRGKGYTF. CDR3 DNA sequence: TGTGCCAGCAGCCCCGGGAGGGGGAAGGGCTACACCTTC.